This T cell receptor (beta chain) was captured in a study of T cells in Graves' hyperthyroidism and ophthalmopathy. Amplified TCR beta CDR3 regions came from RNA transcripts. First-round RT-PCR targeting the TCR CDR3 was performed with the HTBI primer set. TCRdb analysed the multiplex PCR reads with MiXCR anew, one entry per CDR3 protein. The sample has roughly 700,000 distinct CDR3 sequences; roughly 32% are singletons. The V end was cut by 3 bases, the J end by 6 bases, with 14 bases between. The CDR3 has 15 amino acids. CDR1 and CDR2 (germline): SGHAT, FQNNGV. V gene TRBV11-2 combines with J gene TRBJ1-4, with TRBD1 as a possible D gene (5 bases). The sample was blood. This receptor was taken from a woman aged 40 to 49 with Graves' hyperthyroidism. The CDR3 sequence: CASSFVQGGDEKLFF. The CDR3 coding sequence is TGTGCCAGCAGCTTTGTTCAGGGTGGTGATGAAAAACTGTTTTTT.